This entry concerns a single TCR beta chain. Different DNA sequences within this sample yield the same CDR3. Germline lookup yields CDR1 KGHDR and CDR2 SFDVKD. V was cut by 7 bases and J by 0 bases, with 13 bases left in between. The CDR3 covers 15 residues. Only in-frame clones appear in the TCRdb table, and some are missing; sequencing was by immunoSEQ multiplex PCR. The top ten clones hold about 16% of a sample with some 74,000 clones, 60% to 80% of them seen once. The data belong to a study of blood T cell repertoires in COVID-19. Overall study context: From T cells, B-cell-depleted T cells, or PBMCs came the material, which was cDNA or gDNA.

The chain employs TRBV24-1 and TRBJ2-3, with D tentatively TRBD1 (5 bases). This TCR was recovered from a man between 70 and 80 years old with active or convalescent COVID-19. Source material: peripheral blood. CDR3 protein: CATSDLTASTDTQYF. For the CDR3, the DNA is TGTGCCACCAGCGACCTGACAGCTAGCACAGATACGCAGTATTTT.